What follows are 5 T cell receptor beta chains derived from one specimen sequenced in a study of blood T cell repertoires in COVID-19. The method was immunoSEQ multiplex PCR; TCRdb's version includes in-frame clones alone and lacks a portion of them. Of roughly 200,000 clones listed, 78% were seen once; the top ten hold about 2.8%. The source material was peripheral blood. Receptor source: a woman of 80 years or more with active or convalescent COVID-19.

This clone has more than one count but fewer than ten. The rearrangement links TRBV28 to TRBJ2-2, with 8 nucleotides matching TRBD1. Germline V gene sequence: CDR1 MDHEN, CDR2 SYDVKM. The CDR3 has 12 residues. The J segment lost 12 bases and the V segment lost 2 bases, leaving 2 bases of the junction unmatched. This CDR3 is CASSLSRGQLFF. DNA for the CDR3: TGTGCCAGCAGTTTAAGCAGGGGGCAGCTGTTTTTT.

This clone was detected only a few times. CDR3 nucleotides: TGTGCCAGCAGCCTACAGGGGACCGTTTATGGCTACACCTTC. Its translation is CASSLQGTVYGYTF. The chain employs TRBV27 and TRBJ1-2; TRBD1 aligns across 7 bases. CDR1 MNHEY and CDR2 SMNVEV come from the germline V gene (reference sequence). The CDR3 contains 14 residues. V lost 6 bases, J lost 5 bases, and 9 bases stayed unmatched.

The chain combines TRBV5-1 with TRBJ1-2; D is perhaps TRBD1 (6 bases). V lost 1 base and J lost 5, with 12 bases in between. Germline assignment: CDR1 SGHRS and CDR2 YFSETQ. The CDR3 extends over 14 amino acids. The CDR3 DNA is TGCGCCAGCAGCTTGCTGGGGGCGAATTATGGCTACACCTTC. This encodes CASSLLGANYGYTF.

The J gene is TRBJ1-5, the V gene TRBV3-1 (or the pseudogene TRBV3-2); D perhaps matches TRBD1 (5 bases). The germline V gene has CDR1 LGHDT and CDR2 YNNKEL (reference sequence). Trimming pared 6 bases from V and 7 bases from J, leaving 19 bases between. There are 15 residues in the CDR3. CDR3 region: CASSLGQFGGQPQHF. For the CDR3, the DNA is TGTGCCAGCAGTCTAGGCCAATTCGGGGGACAGCCCCAGCATTTT.

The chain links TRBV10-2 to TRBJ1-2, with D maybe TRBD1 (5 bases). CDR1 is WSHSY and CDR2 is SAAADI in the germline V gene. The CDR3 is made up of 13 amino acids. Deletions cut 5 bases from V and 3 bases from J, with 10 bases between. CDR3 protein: CASSPGGDYGYTF. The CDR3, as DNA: TGCGCCAGCAGTCCAGGAGGGGACTATGGCTACACCTTC.